This T cell receptor beta chain originates from a study of post-analysis software for immune sequencing data. Study details: Some patients lacked subtype; others had relapsing-remitting, secondary progressive or progressive-relapsing disease. The study, taken as a whole, reports: Patients had higher frequencies than controls of roughly 5 TRBV segments, including TRBV5-6, TRBV5-1 and TRBV20-1.

The sample holds one count of this clonotype. No antigen is known for it. Presence of unique molecular identifiers characterized the TCR beta cDNA libraries. T cells numbering roughly 1 to 10 million yielded approximately 500,000 cDNA molecules. TCRdb processed the PCR reads anew with MiXCR; each CDR3 protein has one entry. The sample lists some 700,000 distinct CDR3 sequences, approximately 60% occurring once. This CDR3 has 13 amino acids. In germline, CDR1 is SGHTA, CDR2 FQGTGA. V was cut by 3 bases and J by 6 bases, with 9 bases left in between. This sequence was found in a girl aged 2 to 9 with multiple sclerosis. The rearrangement joins TRBV7-3 to TRBJ2-1; D may be TRBD2 (5 bases). The sequenced sample was blood. The CDR3 reads CASSFSGVNEQFF. CDR3 nucleotides: TGTGCCAGCAGCTTTTCCGGGGTCAATGAGCAGTTCTTC.